This is a list of T cell receptor beta chains from one sample in a study of blood T cell repertoires in COVID-19. TCRdb keeps only in-frame clones here, not all; method: immunoSEQ multiplex PCR. In the table there are around 100,000 clones, 65% to 85% of which are singletons. The specimen was peripheral blood. Receptor source: a man in his 70s with active or convalescent COVID-19. Both conserved end residues are part of each CDR3. D genes are given only for firm matches. Only some rows state a clone size, as once, few, many or a class for expanded clones.

V	size	D	J	DNA	CDR3
TRBV7-2	.	.	TRBJ1-5	TGTGCCAGCAGCTTAGGGCTGGGGACTCTCAATCAGCCCCAGCATTTT	CASSLGLGTLNQPQHF
TRBV7-8	once	TRBD2	TRBJ2-1	TGTGCCAGCAGCTTGACTAGCGGGGGGGCCTTTAGCTATGAGCAGTTCTTC	CASSLTSGGAFSYEQFF
TRBV3-1/TRBV3-2	once	.	TRBJ1-1	TGTGCCAGCAGCCAAGAGGGGGGGCGGATGAACACTGAAGCTTTCTTT	CASSQEGGRMNTEAFF
TRBV4-1	.	.	TRBJ1-1	TGCGCCAGCAGCCCAGGACGAGGCGGGGCAAACATGAACACTGAAGCTTTCTTT	CASSPGRGGANMNTEAFF
TRBV6-5	.	TRBD1	TRBJ2-7	TGTGCCAGCAGGGCCGGGACAGCCTACGAGCAGTACTTC	CASRAGTAYEQYF
TRBV5-1	.	.	TRBJ2-3	TGCGCCAGCAGCTTCGAATGGGCCCGCACAGATACGCAGTATTTT	CASSFEWARTDTQYF
TRBV11-2	.	.	TRBJ2-4	TGTGCCAGCAGCTTAGCCCGGACAGCCGCTCAGTACTTC	CASSLARTAAQYF
TRBV29-1	.	TRBD1	TRBJ2-7	TGCAGCGTTTCCGGGACAGGGACGTTGGAGTACTTC	CSVSGTGTLEYF
TRBV2	.	.	TRBJ1-2	TGTGCCAGCCGCGAAGCGAGTGGCTATGGCTACACCTTC	CASREASGYGYTF
TRBV12-2	.	.	TRBJ1-1	TGTGCAAGTCGCTTAGCCCTCTCTGGAGACAGGGGGCTTTCAGGAACTGAAGCTTTCTTT	CASRLALSGDRGLSGTEAFF
TRBV15	.	TRBD1	TRBJ1-1	TGTGCCACCAGCAGAGGGCGAGGAGGGGGCATCTCTGAAGCTTTCTTT	CATSRGRGGGISEAFF
TRBV12-3/TRBV12-4	few	.	TRBJ1-6	TGTGCCAGCAGTCTTCGCGCGGGCTCACCCCTCCACTTT	CASSLRAGSPLHF
TRBV5-1	.	TRBD1	TRBJ2-5	TGCGCCAGCAGCCGATACCCCGGGACAGCACAGTACTTC	CASSRYPGTAQYF
TRBV25-1	once	TRBD1	TRBJ1-5	TGTGCCATCAGAGTCGCGGGACAGGGGAGAAGCAATCAGCCCCAGCATTTT	CAIRVAGQGRSNQPQHF
TRBV10-3	.	.	TRBJ1-5	TGTGCCATCAGTGAGACGGGGGGACCGGGTCAGCCCCAGCATTTT	CAISETGGPGQPQHF
TRBV7-9	.	.	TRBJ2-3	TGTGCCAGCAGCCCTTGGAGCGGAACACCTACAGATACGCAGTATTTT	CASSPWSGTPTDTQYF
TRBV5-6	.	.	TRBJ2-7	TGTGCCAGCAGCGAACAGGGGGGGATTGTCACGATCTACGAGCAGTACTTC	CASSEQGGIVTIYEQYF
TRBV7-9	.	TRBD2	TRBJ2-2	TGTGCCAGCAGCTTGCGGGGGGGCCCGGACACCGGGGAGCTGTTTTTT	CASSLRGGPDTGELFF
TRBV6-5	.	TRBD2	TRBJ2-1	TGTGCCAGCAGTTCCCTGCTAGCGGGAAACTACAATGAGCAGTTCTTC	CASSSLLAGNYNEQFF
TRBV19	.	.	TRBJ2-2	TGTGCCAGTAGTCTAGACAGGAACACCGGGGAGCTGTTTTTT	CASSLDRNTGELFF
TRBV2	.	TRBD2	TRBJ2-1	TGTGCCAGCCTGGGACTAGCGGGGATTAGCTCCTACAATGAGCAGTTCTTC	CASLGLAGISSYNEQFF
TRBV7-2	once	.	TRBJ1-1	TGTGCCAGCAGCTTAGATACAGGGCGTTTTGATGAAGCTTTCTTT	CASSLDTGRFDEAFF